This T cell receptor (beta chain) was recorded in a study of blood T cells in healthy people across ages. On the study more broadly: The capture of about one barcoded beta molecule per two T cells was achieved by template switching.

This clonotype has a count of ten or more. No antigen is known for it. PCR was performed a second time for 7 to 11 cycles using a sample-barcoded 5' primer and a J-beta primer mix. Every single cDNA molecule received a tag from a template-switch adaptor with 12 random nucleotides. TCRdb reprocessed the 5' RACE reads with MiXCR, giving one entry per CDR3 protein. Counted here are 650,000 or so distinct CDR3 sequences, 40% to 65% occurring once; the ten biggest clones make up about 13%. Isolated PBMCs totaled at least 6.5 million in each sample. V lost 0 bases and J lost 4, with 10 bases in between. This CDR3 spans 15 amino acids. Germline loops: CDR1 DFQATT, CDR2 SNEGSKA (reference sequence). Study-wide results and caveats: Donor CMV status was unknown, possibly confounding expanded clonotype changes.

The chain employs TRBV20-1 and TRBJ2-6, with D perhaps matching TRBD1 (5 bases). The receptor comes from a woman older than 75 in good health. The sample consisted of blood. Here the CDR3 reads CSAREARAGANVLTF. Written as DNA, the CDR3 is TGCAGTGCTAGAGAAGCCAGGGCAGGGGCCAACGTCCTGACTTTC.